This TCR beta chain was captured by sequencing in a study of cytomegalovirus exposure and HLA in healthy donors. Overall study results and limits: The study flagged around 160 TCR beta chains as cytomegalovirus-associated. A prior analysis recorded that most TCR beta V segments were productive about 87% or about 30% of the time.

Per the germline V gene, CDR1 is SGHTA and CDR2 is FQGNSA. The CDR3 runs to 15 residues. For this clone: The target antigen is unknown.

The PCR had 60 Vbeta and 13 Jbeta primers. Assay: immunoSEQ multiplex PCR; the TCRdb copy retains only in-frame clones and omits some. The sample consists of about 140,000 clones, roughly 80% of them appearing once. Unrecorded immune exposures were likely, despite nominal health at sampling. The sample consisted of PBMCs. The source of this sequence is a male donor in good health and CMV-seronegative. The chain employs TRBV7-2 and TRBJ2-5; a weak D match, TRBD1 (6 bases). The end of the DNA is better explained by TRBJ2-7, so the J call may be wrong. This CDR3 reads CASSFGTLSSYEQYF. CDR3 nucleotides: TGTGCCAGCAGCTTTGGGACACTTAGCTCCTACGAGCAGTACTTC.